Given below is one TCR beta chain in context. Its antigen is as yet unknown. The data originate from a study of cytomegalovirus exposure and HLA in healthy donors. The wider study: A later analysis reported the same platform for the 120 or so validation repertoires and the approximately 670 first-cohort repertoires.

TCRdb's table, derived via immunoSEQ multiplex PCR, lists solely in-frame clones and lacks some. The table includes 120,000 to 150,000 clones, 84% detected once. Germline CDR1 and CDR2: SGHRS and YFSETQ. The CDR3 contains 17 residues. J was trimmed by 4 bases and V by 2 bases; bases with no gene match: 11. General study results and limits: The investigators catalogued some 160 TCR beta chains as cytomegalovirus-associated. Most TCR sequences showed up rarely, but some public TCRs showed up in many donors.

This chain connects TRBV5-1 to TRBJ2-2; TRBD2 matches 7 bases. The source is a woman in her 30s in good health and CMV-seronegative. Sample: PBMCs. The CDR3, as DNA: TGCGCCAGCAGCTTACGTTGGGGAGGGTCAGGCACCGGGGAGCTGTTTTTT. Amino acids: CASSLRWGGSGTGELFF.